This T cell receptor (beta chain) comes out of a study of identical twins. Notes on this clonotype: Its antigen is not identified.

V was cut by 5 bases and J by 1 base, with 13 bases left in between. This CDR3 spans 15 amino acids. Germline CDR1 SEHNR, CDR2 FQNEAQ (reference sequence). Findings of the study overall: Twins' surplus sharing was weaker for beta out-of-frame sequences.

Unique molecular identifiers were present on the cDNA, which also gained a universal primer site by template switching. TCRdb recomputed calls from the 5' RACE reads with MiXCR, one row per CDR3 protein. The table records over 550,000 distinct CDR3 sequences, under 8.5% of them present only once. These data were also filed under a second study, of yellow fever vaccine responses in identical twins.

What was sequenced was PBMCs. This clonotype originated in a woman aged 18-35 years in good health. This chain connects TRBV7-9 to TRBJ2-3; possible D gene TRBD1, 6 bases. CDR3 sequence: CASSASGARTDTQYF. Written as DNA, the CDR3 is TGTGCCAGCAGCGCCTCAGGGGCCCGCACAGATACGCAGTATTTT.